The clone carrying this T cell receptor (beta chain) was picked up many times. The data were obtained in a study of T cells after yellow fever vaccination. A 5'RACE template-switching step, the method used to make TCR cDNA, added a universal primer site and UMIs. TCRdb reprocessed the 5' RACE reads with MiXCR, giving one entry per CDR3 protein. The profile shows approximately 110,000 distinct CDR3 sequences, more than 6.5% of them singletons. This specimen consisted of CD4+ T cells sorted from PBMCs, obtained roughly 10 days after the first yellow fever vaccination. The TCR comes from a man aged 18 to 29 who received the YFV17D yellow fever vaccine.

CDR3 region: CASSKAAGTTYNEQFF. The CDR3 DNA reads as TGTGCCAGCAGCAAAGCCGCGGGGACCACCTACAATGAGCAGTTCTTC. The V call is TRBV5-6, the J call TRBJ2-1; the D gene is possibly TRBD2 (6 bases). The CDR3 runs 16 residues. Germline V CDR1 and CDR2: SGHDT, YYEEEE. V was trimmed by 4 bases and J by 2 bases, leaving 16 bases between them.